This T cell receptor (beta chain) was identified during a study of blood T cell repertoires in COVID-19. Authors' data handling: Reference gene primer amplification in the assay estimated nucleated cell counts. Generated by immunoSEQ multiplex PCR, the TCRdb table keeps only in-frame clones and is missing some. D and trimming come from the DNA, and the V and J calls and clone size come from that table. The data show 120,000 to 150,000 clones, with around 85% seen just once and over 2.5% held by the top ten. The CDR3 loop spans 15 amino acids. Germline CDR1 SGHRS, CDR2 YFSETQ. V trimming: 3 bases; J trimming: 7 bases; junction bases outside the gene matches: 7.

Sample: peripheral blood. V and J are TRBV5-1 and TRBJ2-7; 13 bases line up with TRBD2. This clonotype was sampled from a middle-aged man with acute or convalescent COVID-19. The CDR3 sequence is CASSSGLAGTGEQYF. The CDR3 DNA reads as TGCGCCAGCAGCTCGGGACTAGCGGGGACGGGGGAGCAGTACTTC.